One sample yielded the 14 T cell receptor beta chains listed below, sequenced in a study of T cell responses to AZD1222 COVID-19 vaccine (dated by TCRdb to about 2021). This specimen's time point label, interpreted: baseline before first vaccination. Reading the label with the study, this specimen's treatment or condition is: meningococcal conjugate vaccine given as trial control. The protocol used for the library was the immunoSEQ multiplex PCR assay. The source is immuneACCESS, and TCRdb retained only in-frame sequences with V and J called. Part of the clones is not carried over; for the studies checked, unresolved V genes explain less than half of this, and the remainder is unexplained. The sample includes 120,000 to 150,000 clones, with roughly four fifths observed a single time. About 4% of the sample goes to the ten largest clones. Sequencing was performed on peripheral blood, taken on day 0 of MenACWY control vaccination. These receptors came from an adult in good health.

The V call is TRBV12-1, the J call TRBJ1-2. TRBV12-1 is tagged as a pseudogene. The CDR3 spans 14 residues. Here the CDR3 reads CASGKYKDDYGYTF. The CDR3 nucleotides read TGTGCCAGCGGGAAATATAAAGACGACTATGGCTACACCTTC.

V usage is TRBV12-5 and J usage is TRBJ1-5; no clear D. Germline CDR1 reads LGHNT; CDR2 reads FRNRAP. With 1 base removed from V and 6 bases from J, the gap between germline ends came to 4 bases. The CDR3 is made up of 12 amino acids. The CDR3 nucleotides read TGTGCTAGTGGTTTGGACTCTCAGCCCCAGCATTTT. It translates to CASGLDSQPQHF.

This clone was detected only a few times. This chain links TRBV12-3 or TRBV12-4 with TRBJ2-7; D gene unclear. Trimming removed 5 bases at V and 6 bases at J, with 14 bases between. The CDR3 sequence is 13 residues long. This CDR3 reads CASSTGGVLEQYF. CDR3 in DNA: TGTGCCAGCAGTACGGGTGGGGTCCTCGAGCAGTACTTC.

This chain joins TRBV6-5 and TRBJ2-2; D assignment may be TRBD1 or TRBD2 (6 bases each). This CDR3 comprises 16 residues. Germline V gene sequence: CDR1 MNHEY, CDR2 SVGAGI. Between the trimmed V and J ends, which lost 2 bases and 4 bases, there was a span of 14 bases. This chain's CDR3 is CASSYGKGGFTGELFF. The CDR3 DNA follows: TGTGCCAGCAGTTACGGAAAAGGGGGGTTCACCGGGGAGCTGTTTTTT.

This chain links TRBV10-3 with TRBJ1-3, with 8 bases lining up with TRBD1. The CDR3 sequence is 14 residues long. With V trimmed by 8 bases and J by 0 bases, 3 bases remained unmatched. CDR1 is ENHRY and CDR2 is SYGVKD in the germline V gene. In DNA, the CDR3 is TGTGCCATCGGGGACAGGTTCTCTGGAAACACCATATATTTT. Translation: CAIGDRFSGNTIYF.

V is TRBV10-2 and J is TRBJ2-7, with 9 bases fitting TRBD1. CDR3 length: 15 residues. From germline, CDR1 is WSHSY and CDR2 SAAADI. Trimming at V came to 8 bases and at J to 4 bases, leaving 12 bases not matched to a gene. CDR3 coding DNA: TGCGCCAGCGGGGGGACCGGGACAGGGCTTTACGAGCAGTACTTC. Translation gives CASGGTGTGLYEQYF.

The chain recombines TRBV19 with TRBJ1-1; TRBD1 agrees at 9 bases. V trimming: 3 bases; J trimming: 3 bases; junction bases outside the gene matches: 2. The CDR3 sequence is 14 residues long. The V gene's germline CDR1 is LNHDA and CDR2 SQIVND (reference sequence). CDR3 DNA: TGTGCCAGTAGTATGGGGGACAGGGACACTGAAGCTTTCTTT. Translating it yields CASSMGDRDTEAFF. Full variable domain (remainder filled in from reference TRBV19 and TRBJ1-1): DGGITQSPKYLFRKEGQNVTLSCEQNLNHDAMYWYRQDPGQGLRLIYYSQIVNDFQKGDIAEGYSVSREKKESFPLTVTSAQKNPTAFYLCASSMGDRDTEAFFGQGTRLTVV.

This chain uses TRBV12-3 or TRBV12-4 with TRBJ1-5; tentatively, D is TRBD1 (5 bases). V was shortened by 7 bases and J by 5 bases, with 12 bases between the two germline ends. CDR3 length equals 13 residues. The CDR3 sequence is CASTLRGHQPQHF. The DNA of the CDR3 is TGTGCCAGCACTCTCCGGGGCCATCAGCCCCAGCATTTT.

V gene TRBV9 combines with J gene TRBJ1-6; TRBD1 aligns across 8 bases. This CDR3 comprises 16 residues. Germline V gene data show CDR1 as SGDLS and CDR2 as YYNGEE. The V and J ends lost 3 bases and 7 bases, in that order; junction bases with no gene match: 9. This CDR3 reads CASSARQTGVNSPLHF. The CDR3 DNA follows: TGTGCCAGCAGCGCCCGACAGACAGGGGTGAATTCACCCCTCCACTTT.

The rearrangement joins TRBV6-5 to TRBJ2-7; possible D gene TRBD2, 5 bases. The V gene's germline CDR1 is MNHEY and CDR2 SVGAGI. CDR3 length equals 12 residues. V lost 7 bases and J lost 5, with 12 bases in between. The CDR3 DNA reads as TGTGCCAGCACCCCGGGAAGGAACGAGCAGTACTTC. Protein: CASTPGRNEQYF.

This rearrangement joins TRBV7-2 to TRBJ2-2, with D uncertain. The CDR3 extends over 15 amino acids. V was pared by 2 bases and J by 5 bases, with 12 bases between. Germline lookup yields CDR1 SGHTA and CDR2 FQGNSA. CDR3 nucleotides: TGTGCCAGCAGCTTAAATGGAAAAGGGACCGGGGAGCTGTTTTTT. Its protein is CASSLNGKGTGELFF. Supplemented by reference TRBV7-2 and TRBJ2-2, the full variable domain reads GAGVSQSPSNKVTEKGKDVELRCDPISGHTALYWYRQSLGQGLEFLIYFQGNSAPDKSGLPSDRFSAERTGGSVSTLTIQRTQQEDSAVYLCASSLNGKGTGELFFGEGSRLTVL.

This chain links TRBV4-1 with TRBJ1-4; no clear D. The CDR3 sequence is 14 residues long. Per germline, CDR1 MGHRA and CDR2 YSYEKL. V was shortened by 4 bases and J by 8 bases, with 14 bases between the two germline ends. CDR3 region: CASSLADVGEKLFF. The CDR3 coding sequence is TGCGCCAGCAGCCTGGCGGACGTCGGGGAAAAACTGTTTTTT.

J is TRBJ1-5 and V is TRBV7-8, with 7 positions matching TRBD1. The germline CDR1 and CDR2 sequences are SGHVS and FQNEAQ. The CDR3 covers 16 residues. Trimming removed 2 bases from V and 6 bases from J; junction bases left unmatched: 10. CDR3 in DNA: TGTGCCAGCAGCTTAACTACAGGGGCCCCCGGTCAGCCCCAGCATTTT. Its translation: CASSLTTGAPGQPQHF.

The chain employs TRBV14 and TRBJ2-6; perhaps TRBD1 as D (5 bases). From germline, CDR1 is SGHDN and CDR2 FVKESK. Trimming removed 5 bases from V and 2 bases from J, with 7 bases in between. This CDR3 region has 14 residues. The CDR3 here is CASSARAGANVLTF. In DNA form, the CDR3 reads TGTGCCAGCAGCGCCAGGGCTGGGGCCAACGTCCTGACTTTC.